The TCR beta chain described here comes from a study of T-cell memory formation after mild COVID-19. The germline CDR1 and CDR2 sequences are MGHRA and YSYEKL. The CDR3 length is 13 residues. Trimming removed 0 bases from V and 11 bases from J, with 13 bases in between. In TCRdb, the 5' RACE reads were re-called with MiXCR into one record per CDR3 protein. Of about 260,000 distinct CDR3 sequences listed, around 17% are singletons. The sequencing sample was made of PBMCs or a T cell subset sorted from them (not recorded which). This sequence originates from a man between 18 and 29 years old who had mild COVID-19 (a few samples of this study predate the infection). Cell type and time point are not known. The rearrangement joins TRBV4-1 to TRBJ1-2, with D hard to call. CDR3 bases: TGCGCCAGCAGCCAAGAACAAGGGAAAGGTTACACCTTC. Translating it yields CASSQEQGKGYTF.